The 2 T cell receptor beta chains listed next were all sequenced from one sample in a study of T cells in Graves' hyperthyroidism and ophthalmopathy. It was RNA transcripts that yielded the amplified TCR beta CDR3 regions. First-round RT-PCR of the TCR CDR3 relied on the HTBI primer set. TCRdb reprocessed the multiplex PCR reads with MiXCR, giving one entry per CDR3 protein. The table has a few hundred thousand distinct CDR3 sequences, 12% to 15% seen once. The sample comprised blood. Receptor source: a woman aged 40 to 50 with Graves' ophthalmopathy.

This clonotype occurred many times. V usage is TRBV28 and J usage is TRBJ1-2, with a weak D call TRBD1 (6 bases). This CDR3 region has 17 residues. V lost 6 bases to trimming and J lost 4 bases, with 24 bases between them. Germline V lookup: CDR1 MDHEN, CDR2 SYDVKM. CDR3 residues: CASSAAGRGRRLYGYTF. For the CDR3, the DNA is TGTGCCAGCAGCGCCGCGGGGCGGGGGCGCCGCCTCTATGGCTACACCTTC.

V gene TRBV3-1 combines with J gene TRBJ2-7; 7 bases map to TRBD2. The V gene's germline CDR1 is LGHDT and CDR2 YNNKEL (reference sequence). There are 15 residues in the CDR3. The V gene end was trimmed by 4 bases and the J gene end by 7 bases; junction bases not matched to a gene: 13. CDR3 in amino acids: CASSPWTSSIMEQYF. CDR3 coding DNA: TGTGCCAGCAGCCCATGGACTAGTTCGATTATGGAGCAGTACTTC.